These 16 T cell receptor beta chains originate from one sample sequenced in a study of T cell changes during pregnancy in multiple sclerosis. Assay used: immunoSEQ multiplex PCR; TCRdb lists only in-frame clones, some missing. This table holds about 76,000 clones, around 93% found once. Sequencing was performed on peripheral blood, taken in the second trimester of pregnancy. The origin of the receptors is a female donor with multiple sclerosis, enrolled in a pregnancy study.

The V and J genes are TRBV7-2 and TRBJ2-7; TRBD2 matches 12 bases. V shed 3 bases, J shed 4 bases, and the junction held 4 bases outside the gene matches. The CDR3 loop spans 15 amino acids. Germline loops: CDR1 SGHTA, CDR2 FQGNSA. The CDR3: CASSFTTSGSYEQYF. DNA for the CDR3: TGTGCCAGCAGCTTTACGACTAGCGGGAGTTACGAGCAGTACTTC. Supplemented by reference TRBV7-2 and TRBJ2-7, the full variable domain reads GAGVSQSPSNKVTEKGKDVELRCDPISGHTALYWYRQSLGQGLEFLIYFQGNSAPDKSGLPSDRFSAERTGGSVSTLTIQRTQQEDSAVYLCASSFTTSGSYEQYFGPGTRLTVT.

V usage is TRBV6-6 and J usage is TRBJ2-7; the match to TRBD1 covers 9 bases. The V gene end was trimmed by 6 bases and the J gene end by 4 bases; junction bases not matched to a gene: 13. The CDR3 loop spans 16 amino acids. Germline loops: CDR1 MNHNY, CDR2 SVGAGI (reference sequence). This CDR3 is CASRKSGGQGNYEQYF. The CDR3 coding sequence is TGTGCCAGCAGAAAGTCGGGGGGACAGGGAAATTACGAGCAGTACTTC.

The genes are TRBV30 and TRBJ2-5; a weak D match, TRBD2 (5 bases). CDR3 length: 11 amino acids. Germline loops: CDR1 GTSNPN, CDR2 SVGIG (reference sequence). Trimming shortened V by 0 bases and J by 12 bases, and 11 bases separated the two germline ends. The CDR3 DNA follows: TGTGCCTGGAGTGTCTTGGACGGGAAGTACTTC. Encoded protein: CAWSVLDGKYF.

This clone was counted between two and nine times. The chain links TRBV30 to TRBJ1-4; TRBD1 aligns across 10 bases. Germline CDR1 is GTSNPN and CDR2 is SVGIG (reference sequence). J gave up 6 bases and V 0 bases, and 7 bases lay outside the gene matches. CDR3 length equals 16 residues. The CDR3 sequence is CAWSVGWGTGDEKLFF. In DNA form, the CDR3 reads TGTGCCTGGAGTGTAGGTTGGGGGACAGGGGATGAAAAACTGTTTTTT.

This clone was counted once. This rearrangement joins TRBV19 to TRBJ1-5; D may be TRBD1 (6 bases). Germline V lookup: CDR1 LNHDA, CDR2 SQIVND (reference sequence). The CDR3 extends over 14 amino acids. Trimming took 7 bases from V and 2 from J, leaving 12 bases between them. CDR3 loop: CASKNAGGNQPQHF. CDR3 bases: TGTGCCAGTAAAAACGCAGGGGGCAATCAGCCCCAGCATTTT.

The chain is built from TRBV5-6 and TRBJ1-1; D is unresolved. This CDR3 is 13 amino acids long. Germline CDR1 SGHDT, CDR2 YYEEEE. The V end lost 1 base, the J end lost 1 base, and 5 bases lay between the germline ends. The CDR3 loop is CASSLTGNTEAFF. The CDR3 region has the DNA TGTGCCAGCAGCTTGACGGGGAACACTGAAGCTTTCTTT.

CDR3 protein: CAWSMGLAGPTDTQYF. As DNA, the CDR3 is TGTGCCTGGAGTATGGGACTAGCGGGGCCCACAGATACGCAGTATTTT. The V gene is TRBV30, the J gene TRBJ2-3, with 13 bases aligning to TRBD2. V shed 2 bases and J 2 bases; nucleotides not matched to a gene: 4. CDR1 is GTSNPN, CDR2 SVGIG, per germline (reference sequence). This CDR3 contains 16 residues.

This chain connects TRBV2 to TRBJ2-1; TRBD2 matches at 8 bases. The CDR3 runs 13 residues. Germline values: CDR1 SNHLY, CDR2 FYNNEI. After removal of 4 bases from V and 5 bases from J, the junction contained 1 base not matched to a gene. The CDR3 is CASSGRGDNEQFF. CDR3 DNA: TGTGCCAGCAGTGGGCGGGGGGACAATGAGCAGTTCTTC.

The rearrangement links TRBV25-1 to TRBJ2-2; D is unresolved. The germline V and J ends were trimmed by 1 base and 5 bases, with 17 bases remaining between them. CDR3 length equals 17 residues. Per germline, CDR1 MGHDK and CDR2 SYGVNS. The CDR3 DNA follows: TGTGCCAGCAGTGAATCAAAGTTATGGCGGTCTACCGGGGAGCTGTTTTTT. This translates into CASSESKLWRSTGELFF.

The genes are TRBV5-1 and TRBJ2-1, with a weak D call TRBD1 (6 bases). This CDR3 has 15 amino acids. Germline values: CDR1 SGHRS, CDR2 YFSETQ. Trimming took off 4 bases at V and 6 bases at J, with 17 bases between the two ends. CDR3 sequence (DNA): TGCGCCAGCAGCACCACTGGGACACAGGTCAATGAGCAGTTCTTC. Encoded protein: CASSTTGTQVNEQFF.

The rearrangement joins TRBV7-9 to TRBJ2-2; no clear D gene. This CDR3 contains 14 residues. The V gene's germline CDR1 is SEHNR and CDR2 FQNEAQ (reference sequence). V lost 6 bases and J lost 3, with 11 bases in between. The CDR3 DNA reads as TGTGCCAGCAGACCCCTCCCGGACACCGGGGAGCTGTTTTTT. Amino acid sequence: CASRPLPDTGELFF.

In its sample, this clone was seen once. V and J are TRBV10-3 and TRBJ2-3, with 7 positions matching TRBD2. Germline trimming cut 6 bases from V and 1 base from J; bases unmatched to any gene: 7. This CDR3 is built from 15 residues. Germline CDR1 ENHRY, CDR2 SYGVKD. The CDR3, as DNA: TGTGCCATCAGAGGAGCGGGGTCTGGCACAGATACGCAGTATTTT. It encodes CAIRGAGSGTDTQYF.

V and J are TRBV10-3 and TRBJ1-5, with unresolved D. V shed 4 bases and J shed 2 bases, with 9 bases lying between them. The CDR3 is 14 amino acids. Germline V CDR1 and CDR2: ENHRY, SYGVKD. CDR3 residues: CAISVERGNQPQHF. The CDR3 DNA is TGTGCCATCAGTGTCGAGCGAGGCAATCAGCCCCAGCATTTT.

This chain connects TRBV7-2 to TRBJ1-1; D is uncertain. The CDR3 runs to 15 residues. CDR1 is SGHTA, CDR2 FQGNSA, per germline. Deletions cut 10 bases from V and 4 bases from J, with 22 bases between. CDR3 sequence: CATRLKVLGFTEAFF. As DNA, the CDR3 is TGTGCCACCAGACTGAAAGTGCTAGGATTCACTGAAGCTTTCTTT.

The V and J genes are TRBV6-6 and TRBJ2-7, with 7 bases that match TRBD1. Germline loops: CDR1 MNHNY, CDR2 SVGAGI (reference sequence). V shed 0 bases, J shed 4 bases, and the junction held 3 bases outside the gene matches. The CDR3 is 14 residues long. As DNA, the CDR3 is TGTGCCAGCAGTTACTCTCCAGGGGGATACGAGCAGTACTTC. Its protein is CASSYSPGGYEQYF.

The chain links TRBV4-1 to TRBJ2-7; D remains ambiguous. Looked up from germline, CDR1 is MGHRA and CDR2 is YSYEKL. V was pared by 5 bases and J by 6 bases, with 14 bases between. This CDR3 is built from 13 residues. Here the CDR3 reads CASSILSLSEQYF. For the CDR3, the DNA is TGCGCCAGCAGCATACTATCTTTATCCGAGCAGTACTTC.